The 18 T cell receptor beta chains reported below all come from one sample, sequenced in a study of T cell responses to AZD1222 COVID-19 vaccine (dated by TCRdb to the early 2020s). Library preparation employed the immunoSEQ multiplex PCR assay. TCRdb obtained this table from immuneACCESS and retained in-frame rearrangements with V and J assigned. These tables miss some clones; where compared with another copy, unresolved V genes account for less than half of the shortfall, and the remainder is unexplained. The sample profile shows around 100,000 clones; about 86% of them were found once. Around 5% of the sample is held by the ten biggest clonotypes. Taken with the paper, the label for time point translates to: baseline before first vaccination. The input for sequencing was peripheral blood, taken on day 0 of AZD1222 vaccination. The receptors stem from an adult in good health.

The chain employs TRBV9 and TRBJ2-3; a weak D match, TRBD1 (6 bases). CDR3 length: 17 residues. V was cut by 0 bases and J by 4 bases, with 18 bases left in between. CDR1 is SGDLS, CDR2 YYNGEE, per germline. The CDR3 sequence is CASSVGNGVGGADTQYF. CDR3 in DNA: TGTGCCAGCAGCGTAGGAAATGGTGTTGGGGGCGCAGATACGCAGTATTTT. Full variable domain (rest looked up from reference TRBV9 and TRBJ2-3): DSGVTQTPKHLITATGQRVTLRCSPRSGDLSVYWYQQSLDQGLQFLIQYYNGEERAKGNILERFSAQQFPDLHSELNLSSLELGDSALYFCASSVGNGVGGADTQYFGPGTRLTVL.

This sequence joins TRBV12-3 or TRBV12-4 and TRBJ2-7; 8 bases are shared with TRBD1. The CDR3 totals 13 residues. V lost 3 bases and J lost 7; bases outside the gene matches: 5. CDR3 DNA sequence: TGTGCCAGCAGTTTGGTGACAGGGGTTGAGCAGTACTTC. Translated: CASSLVTGVEQYF.

The rearrangement uses TRBV9 and TRBJ2-1, with 7 bases lining up with TRBD2. From germline, CDR1 is SGDLS and CDR2 YYNGEE. Unmatched junction bases numbered 11, after V lost 2 bases and J lost 15 bases. The CDR3 runs to 13 residues. This chain's CDR3 is CASSVLAGTVPFF. Written as DNA, the CDR3 is TGTGCCAGCAGCGTTTTAGCGGGTACGGTACCGTTCTTC.

The V gene is TRBV5-1, the J gene TRBJ2-7; D is unresolved. The germline V gene has CDR1 SGHRS and CDR2 YFSETQ. The CDR3 has 14 amino acids. V lost 6 bases and J 2 bases, leaving 15 bases between the germline ends. This CDR3 reads CASKPNGWAYEQYF. The CDR3 DNA reads TGCGCCAGCAAGCCCAACGGTTGGGCCTACGAGCAGTACTTC.

This rearrangement joins TRBV27 to TRBJ1-5; no clear D. The CDR3 sequence is 14 residues long. V was cut by 3 bases and J by 4 bases, with 10 bases left in between. Germline CDR1 MNHEY, CDR2 SMNVEV (reference sequence). CDR3: CASSLLQTNQPQHF. Written as DNA, the CDR3 is TGTGCCAGCAGTTTGTTACAAACAAATCAGCCCCAGCATTTT.

The V gene is TRBV15, the J gene TRBJ1-5, with D maybe TRBD1 (6 bases). Per the germline V gene, CDR1 is LNHNV and CDR2 is YYDKDF (reference sequence). V was cut by 0 bases and J by 12 bases, with 12 bases left in between. The CDR3 extends over 13 amino acids. The CDR3 DNA sequence: TGTGCCACCAGCAGAGATCGGTCACAGGGCCAGCATTTT. It codes for CATSRDRSQGQHF.

Note on this clone: Within the sample, other DNA sequences also encode this same CDR3. CDR3 bases: TGCGCCAGCAGCCCGGGACTCGGAGACACCGGGGAGCTGTTTTTT. Protein product: CASSPGLGDTGELFF. V and J are TRBV5-1 and TRBJ2-2; D may be TRBD2 (6 bases). Germline-derived CDR1 and CDR2 are SGHRS and YFSETQ. V lost 4 bases to trimming and J lost 3 bases, with 13 bases between them. This CDR3 region has 15 residues.

This clone was observed many times. For the CDR3, the DNA is TGTGCCAGCAGCTCGGGACTAGCCCTAGGGACCCAGTACTTC. Protein sequence: CASSSGLALGTQYF. The V and J genes are TRBV7-9 and TRBJ2-5; the match to TRBD2 covers 9 bases. This CDR3 comprises 14 residues. Germline lookup yields CDR1 SEHNR and CDR2 FQNEAQ (reference sequence). V shed 4 bases and J 7 bases; nucleotides not matched to a gene: 7.

V and J are TRBV6-6 and TRBJ2-2; D perhaps matches TRBD2 (6 bases). This CDR3 comprises 16 residues. Per germline, CDR1 MNHNY and CDR2 SVGAGI (reference sequence). V gave up 5 bases and J gave up 4 bases, with 17 bases separating them. The CDR3 DNA follows: TGTGCCAGCAGTGCGGGGTTTAGGGGCGGCACCGGGGAGCTGTTTTTT. Protein sequence: CASSAGFRGGTGELFF.

The chain combines TRBV28 with TRBJ2-2, with 9 bases aligning to TRBD1. The germline V gene encodes CDR1 MDHEN and CDR2 SYDVKM. Unmatched junction bases numbered 4, after V lost 6 bases and J lost 2 bases. CDR3 length: 15 amino acids. The CDR3 DNA follows: TGTGCCAGCAGGCGACAGGGGGGAAACACCGGGGAGCTGTTTTTT. Its translation: CASRRQGGNTGELFF.

The rearrangement uses TRBV4-2 and TRBJ2-1, with D unclear. The germline V gene has CDR1 LGHNA and CDR2 YNFKEQ. V lost 2 bases and J lost 8, with 7 bases in between. The CDR3 length is 12 residues. The CDR3 sequence is CASSQFRDEQFF. DNA of the CDR3: TGTGCCAGCAGCCAATTTCGGGATGAGCAGTTCTTC.

The chain couples TRBV5-1 to TRBJ2-5, with TRBD1 as a possible D gene (6 bases). The germline V gene has CDR1 SGHRS and CDR2 YFSETQ. The germline V and J ends were trimmed by 0 bases and 0 bases, with 15 bases remaining between them. CDR3 length: 17 amino acids. CDR3 sequence: CASSLGPRGRYQETQYF. Written as DNA, the CDR3 is TGCGCCAGCAGCTTGGGCCCCAGGGGCCGGTACCAAGAGACCCAGTACTTC.

The chain uses TRBV6-5 and TRBJ1-5, with D possibly matching TRBD1 (6 bases). This CDR3 has 15 residues. The germline V gene encodes CDR1 MNHEY and CDR2 SVGAGI. V was shortened by 6 bases and J by 2 bases, with 14 bases between the two germline ends. Here the CDR3 DNA reads TGTGCCAGCAGCCCCAAGGGGGGAGGCAATCAGCCCCAGCATTTT. It codes for CASSPKGGGNQPQHF.

The chain has TRBV6-1 and TRBJ2-1, with D possibly being TRBD1 or TRBD2 (5 bases each). CDR1 and CDR2 (germline): MNHNS, SASEGT. The CDR3 is 16 residues long. V gave up 2 bases and J gave up 11 bases, with 22 bases separating them. The CDR3 sequence is CASSETSGTSSRKQFF. In DNA, the CDR3 is TGTGCCAGCAGTGAAACCTCCGGGACGTCCTCTAGGAAGCAGTTCTTC.

J is TRBJ1-6 and V is TRBV7-9; a weak D match, TRBD1 (6 bases). V was cut by 3 bases and J by 9 bases, with 24 bases left in between. The CDR3 loop spans 18 amino acids. Germline assignment: CDR1 SEHNR and CDR2 FQNEAQ (reference sequence). In DNA form, the CDR3 reads TGTGCCAGCAGCTTCTCCCCGGGCAGGGGAGCGGGGAGTTCACCCCTCCACTTT. Translating it yields CASSFSPGRGAGSSPLHF.

The chain combines TRBV7-9 with TRBJ2-3; no reliable D call. Germline lookup yields CDR1 SEHNR and CDR2 FQNEAQ (reference sequence). Between the trimmed V and J ends, which lost 5 bases and 4 bases, there was a span of 13 bases. The CDR3 extends over 14 amino acids. The CDR3 region is CASSVPEYPDTQYF. In nucleotides, the CDR3 is TGTGCCAGCAGCGTCCCGGAGTATCCAGATACGCAGTATTTT.

The V and J genes are TRBV19 and TRBJ2-2, with unresolved D. The CDR3 extends over 15 amino acids. Germline CDR1 and CDR2: LNHDA and SQIVND (reference sequence). V lost 1 base, J lost 0 bases, and 6 bases lay in between. The CDR3 loop is CASSIGRTNTGELFF. CDR3 nucleotides: TGTGCCAGTAGTATAGGTAGAACGAACACCGGGGAGCTGTTTTTT.

The chain carries TRBV6-1 and TRBJ2-7; D call uncertain. The CDR3 is 13 residues long. Trimming pared 2 bases from V and 6 bases from J, leaving 11 bases between. Germline CDR1 MNHNS, CDR2 SASEGT. CDR3 DNA sequence: TGTGCCAGCAGTGAAAACGTGGCTAGCGAGCAGTACTTC. Protein sequence: CASSENVASEQYF.